Shown below are 28 T cell receptor beta chains from a single sample sequenced in a study of blood T cell repertoires in COVID-19. The repertoire was sequenced with immunoSEQ multiplex PCR; TCRdb's copy has only in-frame clones and lacks some. The data hold over 100,000 clones, with more than 75% observed a single time. The sequencing input was peripheral blood. Receptors were obtained from a man aged 55 to 70 with acute or convalescent COVID-19.

The chain carries TRBV7-8 and TRBJ2-1; 12 bases agree with TRBD1. Germline-derived CDR1 and CDR2 are SGHVS and FQNEAQ. V shed 6 bases and J 9 bases; nucleotides not matched to a gene: 9. CDR3 size: 15 residues. CDR3 in amino acids: CASRSSGTGGLEQFF. CDR3 DNA: TGTGCCAGCAGATCCTCCGGGACAGGGGGCCTTGAGCAGTTCTTC.

The rearrangement links TRBV3-1 (or the pseudogene TRBV3-2) to TRBJ1-1; tentative D call: TRBD1 (6 bases). This CDR3 contains 15 residues. V lost 1 base and J lost 1, with 10 bases in between. Germline CDR1 and CDR2: LGHDT and YNNKEL (reference sequence). This CDR3 is CASSQGGRGNTEAFF. The CDR3 DNA sequence: TGTGCCAGCAGCCAAGGAGGCAGGGGGAACACTGAAGCTTTCTTT.

The rearrangement links TRBV3-1 (or the pseudogene TRBV3-2) to TRBJ1-1; no clear D. The length of the CDR3 is 15 residues. Germline values: CDR1 LGHDT, CDR2 YNNKEL (reference sequence). The ends were cut back, 0 bases at V and 0 bases at J, with 8 bases in the middle. Here the CDR3 reads CASSQEAEMNTEAFF. The DNA of the CDR3 is TGTGCCAGCAGCCAAGAGGCAGAAATGAACACTGAAGCTTTCTTT.

The rearrangement joins TRBV11-2 to TRBJ1-1; perhaps TRBD1 as D (6 bases). This CDR3 contains 14 residues. Trimming left V 1 base short and J 10 bases short, with 16 bases between. Germline V gene sequence: CDR1 SGHAT, CDR2 FQNNGV. As DNA, the CDR3 is TGTGCCAGCAGCTTAGTGAGGGGGGGCCCCGGAGCTTTCTTT. Protein: CASSLVRGGPGAFF. Drawing the rest from reference TRBV11-2 and TRBJ1-1, the complete variable domain is EAGVAQSPRYKIIEKRQSVAFWCNPISGHATLYWYQQILGQGPKLLIQFQNNGVVDDSQLPKDRFSAERLKGVDSTLKIQPAKLEDSAVYLCASSLVRGGPGAFFGQGTRLTVV.

This clone was counted only a few times. CDR3 nucleotide sequence: TGTGCCAGCGGAGGAGACACCTACAGCAATCAGCCCCAGCATTTT. Translation gives CASGGDTYSNQPQHF. This chain links TRBV28 with TRBJ1-5; no firm D call. The CDR3 is made up of 15 amino acids. V gave up 8 bases and J gave up 1 base, with 15 bases separating them. Per the germline V gene, CDR1 is MDHEN and CDR2 is SYDVKM.

V usage is TRBV2 and J usage is TRBJ2-5; possible D gene TRBD2, 5 bases. The CDR3 runs to 13 residues. The germline V gene encodes CDR1 SNHLY and CDR2 FYNNEI. V shed 7 bases and J shed 3 bases, with 12 bases lying between them. The CDR3 DNA follows: TGTGCCAGCAATTTACTAGTAAAAGAGACCCAGTACTTC. Residues: CASNLLVKETQYF.

This chain uses TRBV11-3 with TRBJ2-3, with 7 bases aligning to TRBD1. Trimming removed 5 bases from V and 0 bases from J; junction bases left unmatched: 8. The CDR3 has 16 residues. Germline loops: CDR1 SGHNT, CDR2 YENEEA. CDR3 sequence: CASSPRQGPSTDTQYF. The CDR3 bases are TGTGCCAGCAGCCCCCGACAGGGACCTAGCACAGATACGCAGTATTTT. Together with reference TRBV11-3 and TRBJ2-3, the CDR3 gives the full variable domain: EAGVVQSPRYKIIEKKQPVAFWCNPISGHNTLYWYLQNLGQGPELLIRYENEEAVDDSQLPKDRFSAERLKGVDSTLKIQPAELGDSAVYLCASSPRQGPSTDTQYFGPGTRLTVL.

The chain is built from TRBV7-9 and TRBJ1-2; D ambiguous. V was clipped by 5 bases and J by 8 bases, with 18 bases between them. The CDR3 consists of 14 residues. Germline V gives CDR1 SEHNR, CDR2 FQNEAQ (reference sequence). CDR3 region: CASSTNQAGWGYTF. The CDR3 DNA reads as TGTGCCAGCAGCACGAACCAGGCAGGATGGGGCTACACCTTC.

The rearrangement joins TRBV25-1 to TRBJ2-5, with D possibly being TRBD1 (5 bases). Per the germline V gene, CDR1 is MGHDK and CDR2 is SYGVNS. This CDR3 comprises 14 residues. V lost 6 bases and J 2 bases, leaving 13 bases between the germline ends. DNA of the CDR3: TGTGCCAGCAGGCGAATGGGGCCGCAAGAGACCCAGTACTTC. Translation gives CASRRMGPQETQYF.

This clone has a handful of counts. This rearrangement joins TRBV19 to TRBJ2-1, with 8 bases lining up with TRBD2. Germline values: CDR1 LNHDA, CDR2 SQIVND (reference sequence). V shed 11 bases and J 4 bases; nucleotides not matched to a gene: 10. This CDR3 has 14 amino acids. Here the CDR3 reads CACSEREFYNEQFF. The DNA of the CDR3 is TGTGCCTGCTCCGAGCGGGAGTTTTACAATGAGCAGTTCTTC.

This clone was seen just once. Other DNA sequences in the same sample also yield this CDR3. The chain links TRBV5-4 to TRBJ2-1, with a tentative D call TRBD1 (6 bases). The CDR3 is 13 residues long. Trimming pared 4 bases from V and 7 bases from J, leaving 12 bases between. The V gene's germline CDR1 is SGHNT and CDR2 YYREEE (reference sequence). The CDR3 reads CASSLGAKNEQFF. Here the CDR3 DNA reads TGTGCCAGCAGCCTGGGGGCGAAAAATGAGCAGTTCTTC.

This clone was observed many times. V is TRBV3-1 (or the pseudogene TRBV3-2) and J is TRBJ1-5, with a weak D call TRBD1 (6 bases). Germline V gene data show CDR1 as LGHDT and CDR2 as YNNKEL (reference sequence). This CDR3 has 14 amino acids. V was clipped by 2 bases and J by 7 bases, with 12 bases between them. The CDR3 sequence is CASSQLQGRQPQHF. CDR3 nucleotides: TGTGCCAGCAGCCAATTACAGGGTCGCCAGCCCCAGCATTTT.

This clone was detected a few times. Other nucleotide sequences in the sample specify the same CDR3. The V call is TRBV5-1, the J call TRBJ2-5; TRBD2 agrees at 11 bases. In germline, CDR1 is SGHRS, CDR2 YFSETQ. The CDR3 sequence is 14 residues long. V lost 7 bases, J lost 2 bases, and 4 bases stayed unmatched. The DNA for the CDR3 is TGCGCCAGCGGGCTAGCGGGAGGTCAAGAGACCCAGTACTTC. Encoded protein: CASGLAGGQETQYF.

The V gene is TRBV3-1 (or the pseudogene TRBV3-2), the J gene TRBJ2-2, with 12 bases that match TRBD2. The CDR3 extends over 15 amino acids. Unmatched junction bases numbered 4, after V lost 5 bases and J lost 6 bases. Germline CDR1 and CDR2: LGHDT and YNNKEL (reference sequence). As DNA, the CDR3 is TGTGCCAGCAGCGCTAGACTAGCGGGAGCCGGGGAGCTGTTTTTT. Translating it yields CASSARLAGAGELFF.

The CDR3 DNA follows: TGTGCCAGCTTCGGACTCCCGAGCGAAAAACTGTTTTTT. This codes for CASFGLPSEKLFF. V is TRBV25-1 and J is TRBJ1-4, with unresolved D. This CDR3 contains 13 residues. The V gene's germline CDR1 is MGHDK and CDR2 SYGVNS. V lost 8 bases and J lost 8, with 15 bases in between.

This clone was recorded a few times. V gene TRBV7-8 combines with J gene TRBJ1-4; TRBD1 matches 9 bases. Germline V CDR1 and CDR2: SGHVS, FQNEAQ. The ends lost 5 bases at V and 6 bases at J; junction bases unmatched: 10. The CDR3 sequence is 16 residues long. CDR3 amino acids: CASSLDRGSRYEKLFF. DNA of the CDR3: TGTGCCAGCAGCCTGGACAGGGGAAGTCGGTATGAAAAACTGTTTTTT.

Only one count was recorded for this clone. The rearrangement joins TRBV27 to TRBJ2-7; 9 bases agree with TRBD1. After removal of 6 bases from V and 5 bases from J, the junction contained 5 bases not matched to a gene. Germline-derived CDR1 and CDR2 are MNHEY and SMNVEV (reference sequence). The CDR3 consists of 13 residues. The CDR3 spells CASSRDRADEQYF. Here the CDR3 DNA reads TGTGCCAGCAGCCGGGACAGGGCCGACGAGCAGTACTTC.

The chain combines TRBV19 with TRBJ1-5; 9 positions match TRBD1. The length of the CDR3 is 15 residues. From germline, CDR1 is LNHDA and CDR2 SQIVND (reference sequence). V shed 6 bases, J shed 5 bases, and the junction held 8 bases outside the gene matches. The CDR3 DNA reads as TGTGCCAGTAGCCGGACAGGGGAGGAGTATCAGCCCCAGCATTTT. Its translation is CASSRTGEEYQPQHF.

This clone was seen more than once but under ten times. V gene TRBV6-5 combines with J gene TRBJ1-3, with D possibly TRBD1 on 6 matching bases. CDR1 and CDR2 from the germline V gene are MNHEY and SVGAGI. Trimming took off 6 bases at V and 3 bases at J, with 12 bases between the two ends. The CDR3 extends over 14 amino acids. CDR3 sequence reads: CASRRGSGGNTIYF. The CDR3 DNA reads as TGTGCCAGCAGAAGGGGGTCGGGTGGAAACACCATATATTTT.

This chain connects TRBV15 to TRBJ1-4, with D possibly TRBD1 on 6 matching bases. The V end lost 0 bases, the J end lost 3 bases, and 11 bases lay between the germline ends. Germline CDR1 is LNHNV and CDR2 is YYDKDF (reference sequence). This CDR3 has 16 residues. CDR3 nucleotides: TGTGCCACCAGCAGAGATGGGAGGGGGTCTAATGAAAAACTGTTTTTT. This gives the protein CATSRDGRGSNEKLFF. Drawing the rest from reference TRBV15 and TRBJ1-4, the complete variable domain is DAMVIQNPRYQVTQFGKPVTLSCSQTLNHNVMYWYQQKSSQAPKLLFHYYDKDFNNEADTPDNFQSRRPNTSFCFLDIRSPGLGDTAMYLCATSRDGRGSNEKLFFGSGTQLSVL.

The rearrangement links TRBV11-2 to TRBJ2-2; 13 nucleotides line up with TRBD2. The CDR3 consists of 17 residues. Germline CDR1 and CDR2: SGHAT and FQNNGV. Germline trimming cut 4 bases from V and 7 bases from J; bases unmatched to any gene: 9. The CDR3 sequence is CASSSPGLAGVIGELFF. CDR3 coding DNA: TGTGCCAGCAGCTCGCCCGGACTAGCGGGAGTTATCGGGGAGCTGTTTTTT.

The V gene is TRBV27, the J gene TRBJ2-1; 8 bases line up with TRBD2. Losses at the gene ends were 5 bases for V and 3 bases for J; bases not matched to a gene: 6. Germline lookup yields CDR1 MNHEY and CDR2 SMNVEV (reference sequence). The CDR3 extends over 15 amino acids. The CDR3 is CASSPREGLYNEQFF. CDR3 DNA sequence: TGTGCCAGCAGTCCACGGGAGGGCCTCTACAATGAGCAGTTCTTC.

The chain is built from TRBV5-1 and TRBJ2-1; 8 bases align to TRBD2. The germline gives CDR1 SGHRS, CDR2 YFSETQ. CDR3 length: 15 amino acids. The V segment lost 0 bases and the J segment 10 bases; nucleotides outside the gene matches: 9. The CDR3: CASSLVSGSPTEQFF. CDR3 bases: TGCGCCAGCAGCTTGGTCAGCGGGAGCCCTACCGAGCAGTTCTTC.

V gene TRBV7-6 combines with J gene TRBJ1-2; D unresolved. In germline, CDR1 is SGHVS, CDR2 FNYEAQ. V lost 5 bases to trimming and J lost 2 bases, with 12 bases between them. CDR3 length equals 14 residues. The CDR3 coding sequence is TGTGCCAGCAGCCCGTCGCGTACCAACTATGGCTACACCTTC. Translating gives CASSPSRTNYGYTF.

The chain couples TRBV2 to TRBJ2-2, with a weak D call TRBD1 (5 bases). This CDR3 has 11 amino acids. V dropped 10 bases and J dropped 5 bases, with 8 bases sitting between them. The germline gives CDR1 SNHLY, CDR2 FYNNEI. The CDR3 DNA sequence: TGTGCCACCTCAGGGACCGGGGAGCTGTTTTTT. This encodes CATSGTGELFF.

The chain combines TRBV3-1 (or the pseudogene TRBV3-2) with TRBJ2-2; D is undetermined. V lost 4 bases and J 6 bases, leaving 9 bases between the germline ends. Germline V gene lookup returns CDR1 LGHDT and CDR2 YNNKEL (reference sequence). This CDR3 spans 13 amino acids. The CDR3 DNA sequence: TGTGCCAGCAGCCCTAATCTAGCCGGGGAGCTGTTTTTT. This codes for CASSPNLAGELFF.

The genes are TRBV28 and TRBJ2-6, with D maybe TRBD1 (6 bases). This CDR3 spans 17 amino acids. V lost 5 bases to trimming and J lost 0 bases, with 14 bases between them. Germline loops: CDR1 MDHEN, CDR2 SYDVKM. CDR3 coding DNA: TGTGCCAGCAGTCTAATATCACAGGGCTCTGGGGCCAACGTCCTGACTTTC. Protein: CASSLISQGSGANVLTF.

The chain couples TRBV11-3 to TRBJ2-1; D not resolved. The V end lost 1 base, the J end lost 1 base, and 23 bases lay between the germline ends. CDR3 size: 20 residues. Germline CDR1 reads SGHNT; CDR2 reads YENEEA. The CDR3 spells CASSLVLLGSVEFSYNEQFF. Here the CDR3 DNA reads TGTGCCAGCAGCTTAGTCCTTCTCGGCAGTGTGGAGTTTTCCTACAATGAGCAGTTCTTC.